This is a list of T cell receptor beta chains from one sample in a study of metastatic and nonmetastatic thyroid tumors. TCRdb re-called clones from the PCR reads using MiXCR. The data show some 11,000 clones, under 30% seen once. The sequencing sample was made of tumor tissue. The receptors were sampled from a male donor with papillary thyroid cancer or a benign thyroid nodule (not recorded which). Some clones in this sample may be carry-over from other donors' samples. Each CDR3 is given without its conserved first and last residue. The D gene is left open where the match is weak.

j_call d_call v_call cdr3_aa
TRBJ2-5 . TRBV6-1 ASSESAGCAETQY
TRBJ2-7 TRBD1 TRBV6-2/TRBV6-3 ASSYIRQGDQY
TRBJ1-6 . TRBV30 AWGRGLGGDSPLH
TRBJ2-7 . TRBV7-9 ASSLDPPGAYEQY
TRBJ2-7 TRBD2 TRBV27 ASSPGLVGSEQY
TRBJ1-2 . TRBV27 ASSPTLTNNYGYT
TRBJ2-3 . TRBV6-4 ASSDSHGHGTDTQY
TRBJ1-2 TRBD1 TRBV30 AWSQGGGYT
TRBJ2-1 TRBD2 TRBV6-5 ASSSYGLADDNEQF
TRBJ2-1 TRBD2 TRBV20-1 SASASGSQSDEQF
TRBJ2-3 TRBD2 TRBV6-2/TRBV6-3 ASSYGRVPTDTQY
TRBJ2-1 TRBD2 TRBV19 ASSVDRASGFYNEQF
TRBJ2-7 . TRBV28 ASSHRYQQY
TRBJ1-3 . TRBV30 AWSVRGGASYGNTIY
TRBJ1-2 TRBD1 TRBV9 ASSVGGTGGDGYT
TRBJ1-1 TRBD1 TRBV20-1 SAVPGQGISNAEAF
TRBJ2-7 TRBD2 TRBV6-5 ASSPLIAGVPYEQY
TRBJ1-1 . TRBV6-1 ASSEASLNTEAF
TRBJ2-7 . TRBV20-1 IAPTGATYEQY
TRBJ2-7 . TRBV20-1 SARLRGPLQYEQY
TRBJ2-7 TRBD1 TRBV7-6 ASSLGTGGTYEQY
TRBJ2-7 TRBD2 TRBV30 ASRDYRAGEQY
TRBJ1-2 . TRBV11-2 ASSLVFLQGNVGGYT
TRBJ2-7 TRBD2 TRBV6-1 ASSPGLTNYEQY
TRBJ1-5 . TRBV7-2 ASSLGPGNQPQH
TRBJ1-2 . TRBV19 ASSIRAGNYGYT
TRBJ2-3 . TRBV6-1 ASSEERGGWADTQY
TRBJ1-2 TRBD1 TRBV12-3/TRBV12-4 ASSIDRAYGYT
TRBJ2-1 TRBD1 TRBV20-1 SAAPQGVSYNEQF
TRBJ2-2 . TRBV18 ASSPSDRTNTGELF
TRBJ2-7 . TRBV7-2 ASSVTSYEQY
TRBJ1-1 TRBD1 TRBV5-4 ASSTGQGSTEAF
TRBJ2-7 . TRBV20-1 SARDAGGIRPY
TRBJ2-5 . TRBV18 ASAGQSGETQY
TRBJ1-1 . TRBV5-5 ASSGYTRGNTEAF
TRBJ2-2 TRBD2 TRBV7-3 ASSLLSGTSGELF
TRBJ1-1 . TRBV5-8 ASSPRWGLNTEAF
TRBJ2-1 TRBD2 TRBV6-6 ASRGMGLAGGRSYNEQF
TRBJ2-3 TRBD2 TRBV7-3 ASSLTSGIEDTQY
TRBJ2-3 TRBD2 TRBV20-1 SARDPTSGNSADTQY
TRBJ1-5 . TRBV6-4 ASSEDYSNQPQH
TRBJ2-5 . TRBV4-1 ASSPLLAPRKTQY
TRBJ2-1 TRBD2 TRBV11-2 ASSLVHSGRGIRNEKF
TRBJ1-1 TRBD1 TRBV12-3/TRBV12-4 ASSVRGYAEAF
TRBJ1-3 TRBD1 TRBV9 ASSVGWTGSGNTIY
TRBJ1-1 . TRBV5-1 ASSLQGERTEAF
TRBJ2-5 . TRBV30 AWSVAGTETQY
TRBJ1-2 . TRBV6-5 ASSYYGYT
TRBJ2-7 . TRBV6-2/TRBV6-3 ASSSHNREPYEQY
TRBJ1-2 . TRBV30 AWSVTVYGYT
TRBJ1-3 . TRBV12-3/TRBV12-4 ASSIDGTLNGNTIY
TRBJ2-7 . TRBV7-2 ASSLGLNEQY
TRBJ1-4 TRBD1 TRBV5-8 ASSLLYGTGGRNEKLF